These 9 T cell receptor beta chains were all obtained from the same sample, sequenced in a study of OX40 agonist ivuxolimab in advanced cancers. TCRdb's table, derived via immunoSEQ multiplex PCR, lists solely in-frame clones and lacks some. The table records tens of thousands of clones, 75% to 90% of them present only once. The source material was CD4+ or CD8+ T cells sorted from blood, sampled in a trial of the OX40 agonist ivuxolimab. The receptors come from an adult with an advanced solid tumor such as melanoma, head and neck, liver or kidney cancer.

The rearrangement links TRBV2 to TRBJ2-7, with D possibly matching TRBD2 (6 bases). The CDR3 is 13 residues long. Germline V gives CDR1 SNHLY, CDR2 FYNNEI. Between the trimmed V and J ends, which lost 8 bases and 1 base, there was a span of 12 bases. The CDR3: CASLGLQSYEQYF. CDR3 sequence (DNA): TGTGCCAGCCTAGGACTACAGTCCTACGAGCAGTACTTC.

The V gene is TRBV11-2, the J gene TRBJ2-1; D may match TRBD1 or TRBD2 (5 bases each). The CDR3 covers 16 residues. CDR1 is SGHAT and CDR2 is FQNNGV in the germline V gene. V was pared by 0 bases and J by 0 bases, with 9 bases between. In DNA, the CDR3 is TGTGCCAGCAGCTTAGAAGCAGGGAGCTCCTACAATGAGCAGTTCTTC. This gives the protein CASSLEAGSSYNEQFF.

The chain has TRBV11-2 and TRBJ1-1, with D perhaps matching TRBD1 (5 bases). CDR1 and CDR2 from the germline V gene are SGHAT and FQNNGV. Trimming stripped 7 bases from V and 4 bases from J, with 7 bases between. The CDR3 sequence is 11 residues long. The CDR3 DNA follows: TGTGCCAGCAAGAGGGGCACTGAAGCTTTCTTT. It translates to CASKRGTEAFF.

V and J are TRBV5-8 and TRBJ2-5; 8 bases are shared with TRBD2. Trimming at V came to 0 bases and at J to 0 bases, leaving 4 bases not matched to a gene. The CDR3 totals 16 residues. Germline V gene lookup returns CDR1 SGHTS and CDR2 YDEGEE. The CDR3 nucleotides read TGTGCCAGCAGCTTGGGGACTAGCAGGTACCAAGAGACCCAGTACTTC. Its protein product is CASSLGTSRYQETQYF. Complete variable domain (other parts from reference TRBV5-8 and TRBJ2-5): EAGVTQSPTHLIKTRGQQATLRCSPISGHTSVYWYQQALGLGLQFLLWYDEGEERNRGNFPPRFSGRQFPNYSSELNVNALELEDSALYLCASSLGTSRYQETQYFGPGTRLLVL.

This sequence joins TRBV4-1 and TRBJ2-7, with TRBD1 matching 8 bases. The length of the CDR3 is 15 residues. With V trimmed by 4 bases and J by 2 bases, 7 bases remained unmatched. The germline V gene encodes CDR1 MGHRA and CDR2 YSYEKL. CDR3: CASSLETGVPYEQYF. The CDR3 DNA reads as TGCGCCAGCAGCCTAGAGACAGGGGTTCCCTACGAGCAGTACTTC.

The V gene is TRBV27, the J gene TRBJ1-2, with a tentative D call TRBD1 (5 bases). CDR3 size: 14 residues. Trimming took off 5 bases at V and 3 bases at J, with 13 bases between the two ends. The V gene's germline CDR1 is MNHEY and CDR2 SMNVEV (reference sequence). The CDR3 DNA sequence: TGTGCCAGCAGTATTTCTAGGGGAGACTATGGCTACACCTTC. As protein: CASSISRGDYGYTF.

The gene calls are TRBV5-1 and TRBJ1-1, with a weak D call TRBD1 (6 bases). The CDR3 length is 14 residues. V was cut by 3 bases and J by 1 base, with 10 bases left in between. From germline, CDR1 is SGHRS and CDR2 YFSETQ. CDR3 sequence: CASSWTGQNTEAFF. DNA for the CDR3: TGCGCCAGCAGCTGGACGGGACAGAACACTGAAGCTTTCTTT.

The chain recombines TRBV7-2 with TRBJ2-7; D might be TRBD2 (5 bases). V lost 5 bases to trimming and J lost 1 base, with 12 bases between them. The CDR3 spans 14 residues. CDR1 SGHTA and CDR2 FQGNSA come from the germline V gene. CDR3 protein: CASSPTPGSYEQYF. As DNA, the CDR3 is TGTGCCAGCAGCCCCACCCCGGGATCCTACGAGCAGTACTTC. The complete variable domain, with remaining parts taken from reference TRBV7-2 and TRBJ2-7, reads GAGVSQSPSNKVTEKGKDVELRCDPISGHTALYWYRQSLGQGLEFLIYFQGNSAPDKSGLPSDRFSAERTGGSVSTLTIQRTQQEDSAVYLCASSPTPGSYEQYFGPGTRLTVT.

The chain links TRBV10-3 to TRBJ1-1; 7 bases agree with TRBD1. The CDR3 is 14 amino acids. Germline V gene sequence: CDR1 ENHRY, CDR2 SYGVKD. Trimming removed 0 bases from V and 7 bases from J; junction bases left unmatched: 5. DNA of the CDR3: TGTGCCATCAGTGAGTCCGGGACAGCGTTTGAAGCTTTCTTT. Its translation is CAISESGTAFEAFF.